A single T cell receptor beta chain is shown here with its context. This specimen belongs to a study of blood T cell repertoires in COVID-19. In the study overall: Acute-phase and convalescent COVID-19 samples originated in the United States, Italy and Spain.

Sequencing used immunoSEQ multiplex PCR; TCRdb keeps in-frame clones, though not all of them. In the table there are approximately 230,000 clones, approximately 81% of which are singletons. The sequence was obtained from a man aged 30 to 45 with active or convalescent COVID-19. The sample taken for sequencing was peripheral blood.

The CDR3 here is CASNPGQGRFDQPQHF. The CDR3 region has the DNA TGTGCCAGCAACCCGGGACAGGGTCGGTTCGATCAGCCCCAGCATTTT. V usage is TRBV5-8 and J usage is TRBJ1-5; 9 bases map to TRBD1. Trimming cost V 6 bases and J 5 bases; bases outside gene matches: 12. The germline V gene encodes CDR1 SGHTS and CDR2 YDEGEE. This CDR3 spans 16 amino acids.